This TCR beta chain was observed in a study of CD8+ T cells in alopecia areata. Study summary: Tofacitinib ran 6 to 18 months, followed by 6 months off drug.

The CDR3 covers 14 residues. Germline V CDR1 and CDR2: SGHTA, FQGNSA. Trimming cost V 11 bases and J 0 bases, with 17 bases left between them. Investigators isolated RNA and reverse transcribed it into cDNA to act as the sequencing template. Clones were read by immunoSEQ multiplex PCR, and TCRdb kept only the in-frame ones, dropping some. The table lists 150,000 or so clones, over 70% of them singletons. This chain joins TRBV7-2 and TRBJ2-7; tentatively, D is TRBD1 (6 bases). This sequence originates from a human donor with alopecia areata. The specimen comprised CD8+ T cells sorted from blood, sampled at week 0. CDR3 amino acids: CASDEGESSYEQYF. The CDR3 coding sequence is TGTGCCTCCGACGAGGGGGAGAGCTCCTACGAGCAGTACTTC.